This T cell receptor beta chain was recovered during a study of CD8+ T cells in alopecia areata. Looking at the study overall: Tofacitinib therapy took 6 to 18 months; 6 months off drug came after. General study points: TCRs were shared less clearly across patients than in mice, possibly for HLA-related reasons. In scalp and blood during tofacitinib, many expanded lesional clones persisted. Lesional scalp, notably in alopecia totalis/universalis, had clonality above that of normal scalp.

This CDR3 region has 15 residues. Per germline, CDR1 SGHTA and CDR2 FQGNSA. Trimming took off 7 bases at V and 1 base at J, with 14 bases between the two ends. This clone came up a few times. Its antigen is not known. The sequencing template was cDNA reverse transcribed from extracted RNA. Produced via immunoSEQ multiplex PCR; TCRdb's table is partial and in-frame only. Of roughly 200,000 clones listed, around two fifths are singletons. The treatment: oral pan-JAK inhibitor, 5-10 mg twice daily. This specimen consisted of CD4+ T cells sorted from blood, obtained at approximately week 30, from a patient treated with tofacitinib. V gene TRBV7-2 combines with J gene TRBJ2-1; D possibly corresponds to TRBD2 (7 bases). The source of this sequence is a human donor with alopecia areata. The CDR3 here is CASTPKGGSYNEQFF. In nucleotides, the CDR3 is TGTGCCAGCACCCCAAAGGGGGGGTCCTACAATGAGCAGTTCTTC. Based on the CDR3 plus reference TRBV7-2 and TRBJ2-1, the full variable domain is GAGVSQSPSNKVTEKGKDVELRCDPISGHTALYWYRQSLGQGLEFLIYFQGNSAPDKSGLPSDRFSAERTGGSVSTLTIQRTQQEDSAVYLCASTPKGGSYNEQFFGPGTRLTVL.